This T cell receptor (beta chain) was identified in a study of cytomegalovirus exposure and HLA in healthy donors. On the study more broadly: The approximately 610 first-cohort repertoires shared a platform with the 120 or so validation repertoires, as reported in a later analysis. Study-wide results and limits: Cytomegalovirus-associated status was assigned to about 180 TCR beta chains. The CMV antigen specificity of a few CMV-associated chains was confirmed through in vitro analysis.

The study drew the donors from its approximately 120-subject validation cohort, separate from the approximately 700-subject first cohort. The protocol was immunoSEQ multiplex PCR, while the TCRdb copy is restricted to in-frame clones and leaves out a portion. Found here are around 300,000 clones, around nine tenths of them singletons; the top ten hold approximately 0.88%. Turning to this clone: The antigen is unknown.

The source material was PBMCs. This sequence originates from a woman under 30 in good health and CMV-seronegative.

CDR3 nucleotide sequence: TGCGCCAGCACCTCGTCTAGCGGGAGTTTCTACGAGCAGTACTTC. Amino acids: CASTSSSGSFYEQYF. This rearrangement joins TRBV5-1 to TRBJ2-7; 10 nucleotides align to TRBD2. V shed 6 bases and J 3 bases; nucleotides not matched to a gene: 9. This CDR3 has 15 amino acids. Germline CDR1 SGHRS, CDR2 YFSETQ.